The clone carrying this TCR beta chain was seen only a few times. This CDR3 contains 15 residues. Germline V gene lookup returns CDR1 LNHDA and CDR2 SQIVND (reference sequence). V dropped 5 bases and J dropped 10; count of bases not matched to a gene: 8. The data were obtained in a study of blood T cell repertoires in COVID-19. Study details: T cells, B-cell-depleted T cells, or PBMCs provided the cDNA or gDNA that served as material.

Produced via immunoSEQ multiplex PCR; TCRdb's table is partial and in-frame only. Of roughly 40,000 clones listed, 90% to 95% were seen once; the top ten hold over 5%. The TCR sequence derives from a human donor in a cohort sampled during active COVID-19. The sequenced sample was peripheral blood. The rearrangement joins TRBV19 to TRBJ1-6, with TRBD1 matching over 10 bases. The CDR3 DNA follows: TGTGCCAGTAGTCCATCCGGGACAGGGGTCTCACCCCTCCACTTT. It yields the protein CASSPSGTGVSPLHF.